This T cell receptor (beta chain) was recorded in a study of lymphopenia after photon versus proton radiotherapy. Between the trimmed V and J ends, which lost 2 bases and 8 bases, there was a span of 6 bases. The CDR3 is 11 residues long. CDR1 MGHDK and CDR2 SYGVNS come from the germline V gene. The table came from immunoSEQ multiplex PCR; TCRdb's copy has only in-frame clones and leaves some out. This table holds 68,000 or so clones, roughly 88% found once. This sequence joins TRBV25-1 and TRBJ1-1, with D tentatively TRBD1 (6 bases). This TCR came from an older woman with pancreatic cancer. Sequences were derived from peripheral blood, sampled from a patient treated with photon-based radiotherapy. The CDR3 DNA follows: TGTGCCAGCAGTGAAAGGGGGGAAGCTTTCTTT. Translation gives CASSERGEAFF.